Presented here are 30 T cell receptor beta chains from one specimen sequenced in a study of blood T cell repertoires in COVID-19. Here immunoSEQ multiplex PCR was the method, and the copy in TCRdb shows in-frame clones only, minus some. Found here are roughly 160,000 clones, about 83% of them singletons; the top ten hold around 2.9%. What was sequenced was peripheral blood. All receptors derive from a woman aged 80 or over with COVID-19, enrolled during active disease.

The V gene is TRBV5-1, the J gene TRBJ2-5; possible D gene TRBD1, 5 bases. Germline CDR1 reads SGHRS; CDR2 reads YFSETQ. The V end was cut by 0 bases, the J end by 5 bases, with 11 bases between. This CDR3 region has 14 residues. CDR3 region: CASSLVGARETQYF. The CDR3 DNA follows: TGCGCCAGCAGCTTGGTAGGGGCGCGTGAGACCCAGTACTTC. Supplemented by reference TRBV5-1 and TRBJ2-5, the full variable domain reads KAGVTQTPRYLIKTRGQQVTLSCSPISGHRSVSWYQQTPGQGLQFLFEYFSETQRNKGNFPGRFSGRQFSNSRSEMNVSTLELGDSALYLCASSLVGARETQYFGPGTRLLVL.

The CDR3 nucleotides are TGTGCCACCACTCGCGGGGAGACCCAAGCTTTCTTT. This gives the protein CATTRGETQAFF. The chain recombines TRBV15 with TRBJ1-1; the D is unclear. The CDR3 contains 12 residues. CDR1 LNHNV and CDR2 YYDKDF come from the germline V gene (reference sequence). Trimming removed 7 bases from V and 9 bases from J, with 15 bases in between.

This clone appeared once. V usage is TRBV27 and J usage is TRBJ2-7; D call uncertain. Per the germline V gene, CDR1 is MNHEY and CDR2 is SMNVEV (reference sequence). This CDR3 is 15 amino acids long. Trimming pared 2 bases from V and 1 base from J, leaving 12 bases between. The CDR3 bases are TGTGCCAGCAGTTTACGGTTCGCATATTCCTACGAGCAGTACTTC. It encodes CASSLRFAYSYEQYF.

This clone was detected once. Here the CDR3 reads CASSLDLAGQETQYF. The CDR3 coding sequence is TGTGCCAGCAGCTTGGATCTAGCGGGACAAGAGACCCAGTACTTC. The chain has TRBV5-4 and TRBJ2-5; TRBD2 matches 9 bases. Trimming removed 0 bases from V and 2 bases from J; junction bases left unmatched: 2. Per the germline V gene, CDR1 is SGHNT and CDR2 is YYREEE (reference sequence). The CDR3 covers 15 residues.

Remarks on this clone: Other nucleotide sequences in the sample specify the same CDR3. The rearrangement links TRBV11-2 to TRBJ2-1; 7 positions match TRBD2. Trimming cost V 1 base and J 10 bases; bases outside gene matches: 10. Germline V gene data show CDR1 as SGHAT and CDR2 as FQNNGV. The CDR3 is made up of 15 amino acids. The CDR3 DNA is TGTGCCAGCAGCTTAGGGAACGCGGGAGACGTAGAGCAGTTCTTC. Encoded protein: CASSLGNAGDVEQFF.

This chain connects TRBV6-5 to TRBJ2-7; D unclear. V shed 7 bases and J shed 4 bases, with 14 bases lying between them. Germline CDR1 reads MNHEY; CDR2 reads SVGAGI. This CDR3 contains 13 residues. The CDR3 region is CASTPGIGYEQYF. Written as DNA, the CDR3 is TGTGCCAGCACCCCGGGTATTGGATACGAGCAGTACTTC.

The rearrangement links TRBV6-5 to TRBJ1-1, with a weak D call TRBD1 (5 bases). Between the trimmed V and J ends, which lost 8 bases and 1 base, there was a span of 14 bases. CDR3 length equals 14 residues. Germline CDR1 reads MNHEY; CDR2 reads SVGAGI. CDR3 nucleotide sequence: TGTGCCAGCTCTCTTGACAGTAAGAACACTGAAGCTTTCTTT. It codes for CASSLDSKNTEAFF.

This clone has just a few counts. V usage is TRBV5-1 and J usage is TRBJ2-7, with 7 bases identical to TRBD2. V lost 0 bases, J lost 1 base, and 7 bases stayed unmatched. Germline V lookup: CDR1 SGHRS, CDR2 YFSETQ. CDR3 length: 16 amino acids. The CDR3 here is CASSLADSGLSYEQYF. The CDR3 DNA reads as TGCGCCAGCAGCTTGGCCGATAGCGGGTTATCCTACGAGCAGTACTTC.

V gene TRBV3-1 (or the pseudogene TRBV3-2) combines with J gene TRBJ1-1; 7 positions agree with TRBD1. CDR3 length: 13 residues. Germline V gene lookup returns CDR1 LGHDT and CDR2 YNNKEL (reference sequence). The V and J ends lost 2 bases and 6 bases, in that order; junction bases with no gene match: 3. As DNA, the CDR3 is TGTGCCAGCAGCCAAACCGGGACAGCTGAAGCTTTCTTT. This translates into CASSQTGTAEAFF.

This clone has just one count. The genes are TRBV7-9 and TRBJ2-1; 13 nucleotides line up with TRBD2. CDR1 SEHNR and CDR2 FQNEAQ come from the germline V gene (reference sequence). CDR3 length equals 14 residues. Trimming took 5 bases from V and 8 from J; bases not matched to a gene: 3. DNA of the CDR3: TGTGCCAGCAGCCGGACTAGCGGGAGCGATGAGCAGTTCTTC. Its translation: CASSRTSGSDEQFF. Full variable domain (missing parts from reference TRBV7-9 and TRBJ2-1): DTGVSQNPRHKITKRGQNVTFRCDPISEHNRLYWYRQTLGQGPEFLTYFQNEAQLEKSRLLSDRFSAERPKGSFSTLEIQRTEQGDSAMYLCASSRTSGSDEQFFGPGTRLTVL.

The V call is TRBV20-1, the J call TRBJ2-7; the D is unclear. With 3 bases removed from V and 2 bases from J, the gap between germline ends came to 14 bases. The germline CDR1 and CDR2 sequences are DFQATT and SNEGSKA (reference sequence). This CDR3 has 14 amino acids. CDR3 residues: CSASRGRSTYEQYF. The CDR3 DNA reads TGCAGTGCTAGTCGCGGCCGTTCGACCTACGAGCAGTACTTC.

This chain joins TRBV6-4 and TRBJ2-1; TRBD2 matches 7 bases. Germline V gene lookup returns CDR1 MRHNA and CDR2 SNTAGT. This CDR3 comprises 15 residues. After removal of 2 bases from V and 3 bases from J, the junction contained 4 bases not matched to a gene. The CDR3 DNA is TGTGCCAGCAGTGACGAAGCGGGAAGCTACAATGAGCAGTTCTTC. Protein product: CASSDEAGSYNEQFF.

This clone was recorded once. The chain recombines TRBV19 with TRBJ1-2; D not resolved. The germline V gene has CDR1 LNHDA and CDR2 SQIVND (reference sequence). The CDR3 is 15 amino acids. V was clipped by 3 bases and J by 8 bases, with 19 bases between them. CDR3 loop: CASSISHGSAEGYTF. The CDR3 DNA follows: TGTGCCAGTAGTATTTCACACGGATCGGCGGAGGGCTACACCTTC. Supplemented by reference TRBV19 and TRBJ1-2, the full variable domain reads DGGITQSPKYLFRKEGQNVTLSCEQNLNHDAMYWYRQDPGQGLRLIYYSQIVNDFQKGDIAEGYSVSREKKESFPLTVTSAQKNPTAFYLCASSISHGSAEGYTFGSGTRLTVV.

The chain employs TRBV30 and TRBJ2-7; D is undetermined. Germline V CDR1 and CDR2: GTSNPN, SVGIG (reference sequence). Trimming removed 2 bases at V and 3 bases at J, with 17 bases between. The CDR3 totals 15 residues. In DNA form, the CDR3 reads TGTGCCTGGAGTACGTACAGCCTCTTATTCTACGAGCAGTACTTC. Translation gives CAWSTYSLLFYEQYF.

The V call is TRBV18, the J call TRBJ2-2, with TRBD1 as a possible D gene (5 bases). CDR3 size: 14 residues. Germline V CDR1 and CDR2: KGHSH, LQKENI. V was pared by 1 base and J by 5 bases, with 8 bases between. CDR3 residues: CASSPLRGTGELFF. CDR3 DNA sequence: TGTGCCAGCTCACCACTAAGGGGAACCGGGGAGCTGTTTTTT.

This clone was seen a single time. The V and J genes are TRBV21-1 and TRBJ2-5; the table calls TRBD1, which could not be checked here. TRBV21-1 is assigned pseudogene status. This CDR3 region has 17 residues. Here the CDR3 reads CASSKTQGAWAAETQYF. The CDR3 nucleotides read TGTGCCAGCAGCAAAACCCAGGGGGCGTGGGCGGCAGAGACCCAGTACTTC.

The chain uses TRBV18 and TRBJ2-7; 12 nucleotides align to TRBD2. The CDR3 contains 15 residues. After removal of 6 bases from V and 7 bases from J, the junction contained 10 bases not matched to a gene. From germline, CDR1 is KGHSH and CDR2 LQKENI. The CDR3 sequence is CASSQRLAGEGEQYF. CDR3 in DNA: TGTGCCAGCTCTCAAAGACTAGCGGGAGAGGGGGAGCAGTACTTC. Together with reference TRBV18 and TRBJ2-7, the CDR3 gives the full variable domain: NAGVMQNPRHLVRRRGQEARLRCSPMKGHSHVYWYRQLPEEGLKFMVYLQKENIIDESGMPKERFSAEFPKEGPSILRIQQVVRGDSAAYFCASSQRLAGEGEQYFGPGTRLTVT.

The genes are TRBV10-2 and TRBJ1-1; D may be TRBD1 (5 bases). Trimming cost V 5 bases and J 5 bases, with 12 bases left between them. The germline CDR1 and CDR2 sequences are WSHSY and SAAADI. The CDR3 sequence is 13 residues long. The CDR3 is CASSPPGRTEAFF. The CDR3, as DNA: TGCGCCAGCAGTCCCCCAGGGCGGACTGAAGCTTTCTTT.

The CDR3 nucleotides read TGCGCCAGCAGCTTGGTTCGGGGGATGTCCGGGGAGCTGTTTTTT. Its translation: CASSLVRGMSGELFF. V is TRBV5-1 and J is TRBJ2-2, with a weak D call TRBD2 (6 bases). From germline, CDR1 is SGHRS and CDR2 YFSETQ. The CDR3 contains 15 residues. The V end lost 0 bases, the J end lost 6 bases, and 12 bases lay between the germline ends.

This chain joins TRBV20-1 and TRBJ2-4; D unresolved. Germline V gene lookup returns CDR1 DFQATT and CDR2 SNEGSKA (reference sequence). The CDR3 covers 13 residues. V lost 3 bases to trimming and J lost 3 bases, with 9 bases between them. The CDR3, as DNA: TGCAGTGCTAGTAGCAGACTCAAAAACATTCAGTACTTC. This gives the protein CSASSRLKNIQYF.

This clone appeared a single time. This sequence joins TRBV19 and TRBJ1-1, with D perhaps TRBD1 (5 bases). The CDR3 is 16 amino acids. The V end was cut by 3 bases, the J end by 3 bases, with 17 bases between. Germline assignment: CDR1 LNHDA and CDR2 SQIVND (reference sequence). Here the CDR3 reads CASSIEGGAWYTEAFF. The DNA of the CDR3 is TGTGCCAGTAGTATTGAGGGAGGGGCCTGGTACACTGAAGCTTTCTTT.

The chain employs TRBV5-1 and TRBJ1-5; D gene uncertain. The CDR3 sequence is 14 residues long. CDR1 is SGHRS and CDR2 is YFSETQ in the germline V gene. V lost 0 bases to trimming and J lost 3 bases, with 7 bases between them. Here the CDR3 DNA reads TGCGCCAGCAGCTTGGTGCGGCTCAATCAGCCCCAGCATTTT. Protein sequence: CASSLVRLNQPQHF.

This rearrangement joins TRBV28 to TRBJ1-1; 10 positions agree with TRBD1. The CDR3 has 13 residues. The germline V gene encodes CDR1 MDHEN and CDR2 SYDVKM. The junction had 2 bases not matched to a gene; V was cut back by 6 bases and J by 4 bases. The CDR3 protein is CASRTGGLTEAFF. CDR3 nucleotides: TGTGCCAGCAGGACAGGGGGCCTCACTGAAGCTTTCTTT.

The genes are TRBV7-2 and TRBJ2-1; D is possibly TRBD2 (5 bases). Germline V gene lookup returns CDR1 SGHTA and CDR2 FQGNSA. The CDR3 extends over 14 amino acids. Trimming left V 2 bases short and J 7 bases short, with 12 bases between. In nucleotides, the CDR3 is TGTGCCAGCAGCTTACAAGCGGAACCGAATGAGCAGTTCTTC. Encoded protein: CASSLQAEPNEQFF.

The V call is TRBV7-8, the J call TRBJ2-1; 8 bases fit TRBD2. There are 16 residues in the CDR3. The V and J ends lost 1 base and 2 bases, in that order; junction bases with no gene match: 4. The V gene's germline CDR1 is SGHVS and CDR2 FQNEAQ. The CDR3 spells CASSLELAAPYNEQFF. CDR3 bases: TGTGCCAGCAGCTTAGAACTAGCGGCCCCCTACAATGAGCAGTTCTTC.

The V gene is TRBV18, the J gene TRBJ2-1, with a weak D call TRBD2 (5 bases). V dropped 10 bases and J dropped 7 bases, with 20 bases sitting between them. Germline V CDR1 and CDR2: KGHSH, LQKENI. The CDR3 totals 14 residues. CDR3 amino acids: CATLPDGVRNEQFF. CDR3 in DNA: TGTGCCACCTTGCCCGACGGGGTTAGGAATGAGCAGTTCTTC.

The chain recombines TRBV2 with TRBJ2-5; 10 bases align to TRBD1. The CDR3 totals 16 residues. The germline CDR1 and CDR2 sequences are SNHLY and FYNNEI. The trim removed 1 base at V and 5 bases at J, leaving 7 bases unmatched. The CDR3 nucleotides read TGTGCCAGCAGTGAAGAAGGGACAGGGGAATTTGAGACCCAGTACTTC. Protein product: CASSEEGTGEFETQYF.

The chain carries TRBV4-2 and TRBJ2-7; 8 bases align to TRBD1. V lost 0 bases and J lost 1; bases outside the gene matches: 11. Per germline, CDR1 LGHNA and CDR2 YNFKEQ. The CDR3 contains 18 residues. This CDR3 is CASSQEINRGRGSYEQYF. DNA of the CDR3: TGTGCCAGCAGCCAAGAGATCAACAGGGGGAGAGGGTCCTACGAGCAGTACTTC.

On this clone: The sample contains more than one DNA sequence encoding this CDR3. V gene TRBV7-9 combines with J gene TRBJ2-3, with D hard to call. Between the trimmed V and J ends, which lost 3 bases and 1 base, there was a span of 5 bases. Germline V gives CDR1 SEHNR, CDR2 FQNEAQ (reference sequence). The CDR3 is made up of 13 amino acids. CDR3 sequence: CASSFGGTDTQYF. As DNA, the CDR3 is TGTGCCAGCAGCTTCGGAGGCACAGATACGCAGTATTTT.

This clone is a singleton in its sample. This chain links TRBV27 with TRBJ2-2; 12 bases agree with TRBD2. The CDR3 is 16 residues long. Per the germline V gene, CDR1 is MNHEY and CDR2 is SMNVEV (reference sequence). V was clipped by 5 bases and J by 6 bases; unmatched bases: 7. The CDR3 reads CASSPRLAGVSGELFF. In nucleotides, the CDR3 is TGTGCCAGCAGTCCGAGACTAGCGGGAGTGTCCGGGGAGCTGTTTTTT.